This T cell receptor (beta chain) was documented in a study of blood T cell repertoires in COVID-19. Study overall: Samples came from the United States, Italy and Spain, spanning acute and convalescent COVID-19.

J was trimmed by 4 bases and V by 5 bases; bases with no gene match: 9. The germline CDR1 and CDR2 sequences are SQVTM and ANQGSEA. The CDR3 runs to 15 residues. Using immunoSEQ multiplex PCR, the repertoire was profiled, and TCRdb retains in-frame clones only, with some absent. Here the sample spans 400,000 to 450,000 clones, 88% being singletons. The sequenced sample was peripheral blood. The rearrangement links TRBV29-1 to TRBJ1-5, with 9 bases matching TRBD1. This TCR was recovered from a woman between 45 and 65 years old with COVID-19, enrolled during active disease. The CDR3 DNA is TGCAGCGTTTCCTTAACAGGGGGCCGGAATCAGCCCCAGCATTTT. This gives the protein CSVSLTGGRNQPQHF.